This T cell receptor beta chain stems from a study of CD8 T cells in Susac syndrome. V was clipped by 3 bases and J by 0 bases, with 15 bases between them. Germline-derived CDR1 and CDR2 are SNHLY and FYNNEI. The CDR3 is 17 residues long. On this clonotype itself: The antigen remains undetermined.

The study, taken as a whole, reports: The study conceded that its TCR sequencing and HLA analysis involved relatively few individuals.

An amount of RNA that ranged from about 0.45 to 1 ug was reverse transcribed with random hexamers. TCRdb redid the calling of the immunoSEQ multiplex PCR reads with MiXCR, one entry per CDR3 protein. The sample records hundreds of thousands of distinct CDR3 sequences, 85% being singletons. FACS enriched CD8+ TEMRA cells, while bulk CD8+ and CD4+ were negatively isolated. V gene TRBV2 combines with J gene TRBJ1-3; weak D call: TRBD1 (6 bases). The sequencing input was CD8+ T cells from PBMCs. The sequence came from a human donor with multiple sclerosis. In nucleotides, the CDR3 is TGTGCCAGCAGTGACCCTCTGGGCAGGGGCTCTGGAAACACCATATATTTT. It translates to CASSDPLGRGSGNTIYF.